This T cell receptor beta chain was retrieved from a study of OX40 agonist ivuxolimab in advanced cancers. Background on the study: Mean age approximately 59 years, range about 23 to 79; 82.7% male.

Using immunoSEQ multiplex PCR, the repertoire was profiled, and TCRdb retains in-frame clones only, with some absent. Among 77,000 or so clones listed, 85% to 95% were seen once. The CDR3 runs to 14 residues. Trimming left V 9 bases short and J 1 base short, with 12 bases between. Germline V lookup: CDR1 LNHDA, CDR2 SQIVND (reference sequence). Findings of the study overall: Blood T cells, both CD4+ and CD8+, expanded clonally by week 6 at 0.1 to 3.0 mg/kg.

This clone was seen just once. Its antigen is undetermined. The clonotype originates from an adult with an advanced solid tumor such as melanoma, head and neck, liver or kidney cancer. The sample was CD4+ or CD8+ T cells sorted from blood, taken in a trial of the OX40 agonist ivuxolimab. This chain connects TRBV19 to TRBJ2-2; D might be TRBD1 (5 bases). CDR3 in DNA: TGTGCCAGCAAAACAGGACAGAACACCGGGGAGCTGTTTTTT. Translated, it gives CASKTGQNTGELFF.